A single T cell receptor (beta chain) is shown here with its context. The antigen is unknown. The data belong to a study of graft-versus-host responses after intestinal transplantation. Study-wide context: Grafts were multivisceral, liver-intestinal, or isolated intestinal. Induction using anti-thymocyte globulin, followed by tacrolimus and steroids for roughly 3 years, was given to all recipients. Whole-study results and caveats: GvH clones surfaced in recipient marrow, some emerging earlier in ileum or blood.

The CDR3 runs to 13 residues. The ends were cut back, 3 bases at V and 2 bases at J, with 7 bases in the middle. Germline V CDR1 and CDR2: PRHDT, FYEKMQ (reference sequence). The data were produced by immunoSEQ multiplex PCR, yet TCRdb's version contains in-frame clones alone and is incomplete. The table records roughly 77,000 clones, more than 80% of them present only once. The genes are TRBV13 and TRBJ2-5; the D is unclear. The sequencing used unstimulated CD8+ T cells sorted from spleen or lymph node cells, collected before intestinal transplant. This sequence was found in a human donor who received an intestinal transplant. This CDR3 is CASSLSGQETQYF. CDR3 DNA sequence: TGTGCCAGCAGCTTGTCCGGGCAAGAGACCCAGTACTTC.